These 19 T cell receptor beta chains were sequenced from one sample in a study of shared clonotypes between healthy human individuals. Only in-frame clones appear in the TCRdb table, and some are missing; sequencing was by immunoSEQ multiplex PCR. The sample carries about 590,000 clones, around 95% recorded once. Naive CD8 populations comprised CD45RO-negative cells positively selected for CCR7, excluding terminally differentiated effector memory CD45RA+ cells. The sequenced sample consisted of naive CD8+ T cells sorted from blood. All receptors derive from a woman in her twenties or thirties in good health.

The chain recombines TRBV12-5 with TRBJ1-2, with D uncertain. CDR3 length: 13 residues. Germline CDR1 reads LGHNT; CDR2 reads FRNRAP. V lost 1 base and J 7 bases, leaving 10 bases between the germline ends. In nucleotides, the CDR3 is TGTGCTAGTGGTTTGGCGTACGTGGGTGGCTACACCTTC. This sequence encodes CASGLAYVGGYTF.

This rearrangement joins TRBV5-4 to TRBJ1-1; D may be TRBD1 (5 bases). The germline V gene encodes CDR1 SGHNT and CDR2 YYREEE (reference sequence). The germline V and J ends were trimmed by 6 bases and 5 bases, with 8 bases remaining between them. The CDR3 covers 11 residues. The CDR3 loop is CASMGGTEAFF. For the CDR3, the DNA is TGTGCCAGCATGGGGGGGACTGAAGCTTTCTTT.

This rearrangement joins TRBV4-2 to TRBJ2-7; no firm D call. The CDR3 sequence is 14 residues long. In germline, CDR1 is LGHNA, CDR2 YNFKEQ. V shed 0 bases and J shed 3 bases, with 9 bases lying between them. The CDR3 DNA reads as TGTGCCAGCAGCCAAGAGGCGAAATACTACGAGCAGTACTTC. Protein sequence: CASSQEAKYYEQYF.

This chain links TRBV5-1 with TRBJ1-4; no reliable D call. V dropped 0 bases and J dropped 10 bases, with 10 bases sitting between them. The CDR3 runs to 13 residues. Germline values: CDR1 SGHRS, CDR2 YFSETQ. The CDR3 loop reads CASSLEGVGKLFF. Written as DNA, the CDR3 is TGCGCCAGCAGCTTGGAGGGTGTCGGAAAACTGTTTTTT.

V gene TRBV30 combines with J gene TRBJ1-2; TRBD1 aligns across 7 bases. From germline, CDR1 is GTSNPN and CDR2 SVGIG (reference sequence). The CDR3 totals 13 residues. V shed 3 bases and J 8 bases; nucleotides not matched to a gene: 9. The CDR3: CAWSETGSEGYTF. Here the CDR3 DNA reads TGTGCCTGGAGCGAGACAGGGTCGGAAGGCTACACCTTC.

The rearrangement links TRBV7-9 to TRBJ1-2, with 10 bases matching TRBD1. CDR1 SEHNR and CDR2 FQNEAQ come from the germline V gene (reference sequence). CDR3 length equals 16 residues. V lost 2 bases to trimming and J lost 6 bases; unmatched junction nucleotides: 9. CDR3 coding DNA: TGTGCCAGCAGCTTAAGACAGGGGGCCTCCTCCGATGGCTACACCTTC. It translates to CASSLRQGASSDGYTF.

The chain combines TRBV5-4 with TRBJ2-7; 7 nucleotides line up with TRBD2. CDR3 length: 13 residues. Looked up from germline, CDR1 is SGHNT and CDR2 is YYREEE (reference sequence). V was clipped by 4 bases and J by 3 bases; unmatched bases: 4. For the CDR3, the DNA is TGTGCCAGCAGCGTCCTAGCGGACTACGAGCAGTACTTC. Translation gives CASSVLADYEQYF.

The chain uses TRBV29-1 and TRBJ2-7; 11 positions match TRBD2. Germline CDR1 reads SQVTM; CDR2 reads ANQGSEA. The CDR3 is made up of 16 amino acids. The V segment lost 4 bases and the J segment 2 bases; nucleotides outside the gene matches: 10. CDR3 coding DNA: TGCAGCGTTGCCGGGACTAGCGGAAACTCACCCTACGAGCAGTACTTC. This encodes CSVAGTSGNSPYEQYF.

The chain's CDR3 is CASSYREGLDEQYF. DNA for the CDR3: TGTGCCAGCAGTTACCGGGAGGGCCTCGACGAGCAGTACTTC. The chain joins TRBV6-5 to TRBJ2-7; 8 nucleotides line up with TRBD2. CDR3 size: 14 residues. Germline loops: CDR1 MNHEY, CDR2 SVGAGI. The junction had 5 bases not matched to a gene; V was cut back by 2 bases and J by 5 bases.

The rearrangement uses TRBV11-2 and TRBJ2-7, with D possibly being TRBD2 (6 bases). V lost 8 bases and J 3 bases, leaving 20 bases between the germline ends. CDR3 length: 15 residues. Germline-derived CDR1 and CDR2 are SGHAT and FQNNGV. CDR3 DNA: TGTGCCAGCCACGAGTTCGCCGGGAGACACTACGAGCAGTACTTC. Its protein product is CASHEFAGRHYEQYF. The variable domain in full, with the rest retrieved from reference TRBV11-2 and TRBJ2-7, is EAGVAQSPRYKIIEKRQSVAFWCNPISGHATLYWYQQILGQGPKLLIQFQNNGVVDDSQLPKDRFSAERLKGVDSTLKIQPAKLEDSAVYLCASHEFAGRHYEQYFGPGTRLTVT.

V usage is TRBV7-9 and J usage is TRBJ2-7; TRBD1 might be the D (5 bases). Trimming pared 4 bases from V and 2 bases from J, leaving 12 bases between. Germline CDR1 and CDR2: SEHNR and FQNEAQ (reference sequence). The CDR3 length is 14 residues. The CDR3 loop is CASSSLQAPYEQYF. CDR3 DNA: TGTGCCAGCAGCTCACTACAGGCACCCTACGAGCAGTACTTC.

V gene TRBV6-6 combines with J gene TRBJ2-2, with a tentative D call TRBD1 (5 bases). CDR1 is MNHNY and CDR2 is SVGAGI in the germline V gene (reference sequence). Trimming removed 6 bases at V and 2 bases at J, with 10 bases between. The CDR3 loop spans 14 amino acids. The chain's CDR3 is CASRQDSNTGELFF. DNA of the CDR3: TGTGCCAGCAGGCAAGACAGTAACACCGGGGAGCTGTTTTTT.

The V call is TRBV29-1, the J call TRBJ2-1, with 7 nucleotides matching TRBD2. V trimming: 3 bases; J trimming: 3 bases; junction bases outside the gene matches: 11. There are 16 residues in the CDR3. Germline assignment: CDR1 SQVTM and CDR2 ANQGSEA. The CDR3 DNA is TGCAGCGTTGAGGAGCGGGACCACGGAAACTACAATGAGCAGTTCTTC. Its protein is CSVEERDHGNYNEQFF.

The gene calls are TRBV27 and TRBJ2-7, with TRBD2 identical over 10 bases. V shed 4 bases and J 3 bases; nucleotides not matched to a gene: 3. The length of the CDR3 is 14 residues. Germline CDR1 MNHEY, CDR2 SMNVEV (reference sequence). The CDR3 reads CASSSVAGGYEQYF. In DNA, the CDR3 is TGTGCCAGCAGTTCAGTAGCGGGAGGCTACGAGCAGTACTTC.

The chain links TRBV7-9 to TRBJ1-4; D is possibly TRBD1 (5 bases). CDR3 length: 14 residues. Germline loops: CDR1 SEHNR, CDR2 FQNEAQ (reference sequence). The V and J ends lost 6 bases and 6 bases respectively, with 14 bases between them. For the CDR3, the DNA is TGTGCCAGCAGACCGGGACCGCCCTATGAAAAACTGTTTTTT. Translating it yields CASRPGPPYEKLFF. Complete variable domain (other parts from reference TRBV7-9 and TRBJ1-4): DTGVSQNPRHKITKRGQNVTFRCDPISEHNRLYWYRQTLGQGPEFLTYFQNEAQLEKSRLLSDRFSAERPKGSFSTLEIQRTEQGDSAMYLCASRPGPPYEKLFFGSGTQLSVL.

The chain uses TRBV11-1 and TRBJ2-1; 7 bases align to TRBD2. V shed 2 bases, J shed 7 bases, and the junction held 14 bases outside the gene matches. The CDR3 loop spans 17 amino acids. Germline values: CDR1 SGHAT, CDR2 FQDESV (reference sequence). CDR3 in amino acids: CASSLRSTREGPNEQFF. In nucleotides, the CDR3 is TGTGCCAGCAGCTTAAGGTCTACGAGGGAGGGCCCAAATGAGCAGTTCTTC.

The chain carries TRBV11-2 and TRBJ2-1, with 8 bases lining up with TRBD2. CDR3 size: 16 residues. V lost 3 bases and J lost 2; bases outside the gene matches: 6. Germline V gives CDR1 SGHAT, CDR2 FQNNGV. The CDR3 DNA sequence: TGTGCCAGCAGCTTGCCCCCCGGGAGGGCCTACAATGAGCAGTTCTTC. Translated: CASSLPPGRAYNEQFF.

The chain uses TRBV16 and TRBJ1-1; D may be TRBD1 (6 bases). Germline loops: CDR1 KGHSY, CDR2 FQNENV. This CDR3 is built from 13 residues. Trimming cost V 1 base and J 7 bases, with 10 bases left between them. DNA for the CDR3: TGTGCCAGCAGCCAATGGGGGGCGGATGAAGCTTTCTTT. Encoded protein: CASSQWGADEAFF.

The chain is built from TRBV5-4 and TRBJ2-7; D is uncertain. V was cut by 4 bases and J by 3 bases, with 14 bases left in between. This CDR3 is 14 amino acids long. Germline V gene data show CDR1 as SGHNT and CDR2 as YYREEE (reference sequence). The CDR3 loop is CASSPGLGIYEQYF. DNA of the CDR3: TGTGCCAGCAGCCCCGGGCTAGGAATCTACGAGCAGTACTTC.